Listed here are 32 T cell receptor beta chains from one sample, sequenced in a study of T cells after yellow fever vaccination (dated by TCRdb to between 2018 and 2021). The method behind the library was 5' RACE. Instrument used: Illumina HiSeq 2500. The public reads were reanalyzed by TCRdb: fastp trimming at Q25, MiXCR alignment, in-frame beta chains only. Duplicate CDR3 protein sequences are folded into a single record with the most common DNA and genes. The sample includes 400,000 or so distinct CDR3 sequences, with roughly 6.1% observed a single time. The ten top clones hold 15% of the sample. Sample treatment or condition, as interpreted from the label and publication: live attenuated yellow fever vaccine strain. The specimen was PBMCs, collected 5 days after the yellow fever booster vaccination. Source of these receptors: a man aged 25 to 45 who received the YFV17D yellow fever vaccine.

The rearrangement links TRBV7-6 to TRBJ2-1; no clear D. The CDR3 spans 16 residues. CDR1 is SGHVS and CDR2 is FNYEAQ in the germline V gene. Trimming removed 5 bases from V and 4 bases from J, with 18 bases in between. The CDR3 coding sequence is TGTGCCAGCAGCCGAAATTTAGCACAGACGTACAATGAGCAGTTCTTC. Its translation: CASSRNLAQTYNEQFF.

This clonotype was seen a handful of times. The rearrangement uses TRBV7-9 and TRBJ2-3; a possible D gene is TRBD1 (6 bases). In germline, CDR1 is SEHNR, CDR2 FQNEAQ (reference sequence). The CDR3 consists of 15 residues. V lost 5 bases and J 0 bases, leaving 12 bases between the germline ends. For the CDR3, the DNA is TGTGCCAGCAGCGGACAGCGCCTTAGCACAGATACGCAGTATTTT. This codes for CASSGQRLSTDTQYF.

The V and J genes are TRBV7-9 and TRBJ2-5; TRBD1 aligns across 7 bases. V was pared by 4 bases and J by 3 bases, with 5 bases of the junction left unmatched. The length of the CDR3 is 14 residues. Germline loops: CDR1 SEHNR, CDR2 FQNEAQ (reference sequence). The CDR3 nucleotides read TGTGCCAGCAGCTATACAGGGGACAAAGAGACCCAGTACTTC. Encoded protein: CASSYTGDKETQYF.

This clonotype was counted between two and nine times. The rearrangement links TRBV5-4 to TRBJ2-7, with unresolved D. The CDR3 has 17 amino acids. The V gene lost 0 bases and the J gene lost 0 bases, with 16 bases spanning the gap. CDR1 is SGHNT and CDR2 is YYREEE in the germline V gene (reference sequence). The CDR3 region is CASSLGAGSGVSYEQYF. CDR3 bases: TGTGCCAGCAGCTTGGGGGCCGGTTCGGGCGTCTCCTACGAGCAGTACTTC.

V gene TRBV20-1 combines with J gene TRBJ2-1; tentative D call: TRBD2 (5 bases). Trimming left V 3 bases short and J 2 bases short, with 14 bases between. The CDR3 contains 15 residues. Germline-derived CDR1 and CDR2 are DFQATT and SNEGSKA (reference sequence). The CDR3 bases are TGCAGTGCTAGCGGGCTAGCAGAAACCTACAATGAGCAGTTCTTC. Its protein product is CSASGLAETYNEQFF.

This clonotype was seen repeatedly, ten times or more. The CDR3 nucleotides are TGTGCCAGCAGCTTGGATCGTTTGGGACGGAACATTCAGTACTTC. Protein product: CASSLDRLGRNIQYF. The gene calls are TRBV7-2 and TRBJ2-4; the D call may be TRBD1 or TRBD2 (5 bases each). The V gene lost 3 bases and the J gene lost 7 bases, with 16 bases spanning the gap. The CDR3 covers 15 residues. CDR1 is SGHTA, CDR2 FQGNSA, per germline.

This clonotype was observed at least ten times. The chain employs TRBV10-3 and TRBJ1-2; TRBD1 aligns across 8 bases. CDR1 is ENHRY, CDR2 SYGVKD, per germline. Losses at the gene ends were 3 bases for V and 6 bases for J; bases not matched to a gene: 6. The CDR3 runs to 14 residues. CDR3 in amino acids: CAISDQDRADGYTF. The CDR3 DNA reads TGTGCCATCAGTGACCAGGACAGGGCCGATGGCTACACCTTC.

This clonotype was detected a few times. The chain carries TRBV5-6 and TRBJ1-2; a weak D match, TRBD1 (5 bases). Trimming took off 4 bases at V and 6 bases at J, with 28 bases between the two ends. CDR3 size: 18 residues. Germline V lookup: CDR1 SGHDT, CDR2 YYEEEE. The CDR3, as DNA: TGTGCCAGCAGCGGACATGGGGGGAAAAGAATGTATCGGAATGGCTACACCTTC. Its translation: CASSGHGGKRMYRNGYTF. The full variable domain, with the rest looked up from reference TRBV5-6 and TRBJ1-2, is DAGVTQSPTHLIKTRGQQVTLRCSPKSGHDTVSWYQQALGQGPQFIFQYYEEEERQRGNFPDRFSGHQFPNYSSELNVNALLLGDSALYLCASSGHGGKRMYRNGYTFGSGTRLTVV.

This clonotype was observed many times. The J gene is TRBJ1-4, the V gene TRBV30; possibly TRBD1 for D (5 bases). CDR3 length equals 14 residues. Germline loops: CDR1 GTSNPN, CDR2 SVGIG (reference sequence). The CDR3 sequence: CASSRATNNEKLFF. The CDR3 bases are TGTGCATCGTCCAGGGCGACGAATAATGAAAAACTGTTTTTT.

This clonotype was detected only a few times. This chain connects TRBV28 to TRBJ2-1; D is uncertain. Germline CDR1 reads MDHEN; CDR2 reads SYDVKM. The CDR3 contains 13 residues. Trimming stripped 8 bases from V and 9 bases from J, with 17 bases between. CDR3 loop: CASRSTDRTEQFF. The CDR3 DNA sequence: TGTGCCAGCCGCAGCACCGATAGGACTGAGCAGTTCTTC.

Only a few counts were recorded for this clonotype. This chain connects TRBV28 to TRBJ2-5; 10 bases fit TRBD1. The CDR3 loop spans 19 amino acids. Germline CDR1 reads MDHEN; CDR2 reads SYDVKM. Trimming cost V 2 bases and J 4 bases; bases outside gene matches: 16. CDR3 protein: CASSLVVAPLDRGSETQYF. The CDR3 nucleotides read TGTGCCAGCAGTTTAGTAGTAGCCCCCCTGGACAGGGGGTCAGAGACCCAGTACTTC.

The CDR3 DNA reads TGTGCAGAAAAACTGCAGGAGTTGGGTGGCTACACCTTC. It translates to CAEKLQELGGYTF. The chain links TRBV30 to TRBJ1-2, with D unresolved. Germline V gene sequence: CDR1 GTSNPN, CDR2 SVGIG (reference sequence). The CDR3 spans 13 residues.

At least ten counts were recorded for this clonotype. The chain combines TRBV7-2 with TRBJ2-5, with 8 nucleotides matching TRBD1. Germline V lookup: CDR1 SGHTA, CDR2 FQGNSA. V gave up 4 bases and J gave up 4 bases; unmatched junction bases: 11. The length of the CDR3 is 16 residues. Here the CDR3 reads CASSSSGTGLRETQYF. The CDR3 nucleotides read TGTGCCAGCAGCTCCTCCGGGACAGGCCTCCGAGAGACCCAGTACTTC.

This clonotype was detected many times. This chain uses TRBV6-2 or TRBV6-3 with TRBJ2-3; 7 nucleotides line up with TRBD2. With 6 bases clipped from V and 4 bases from J, the junction kept 10 bases outside the gene matches. Germline-derived CDR1 and CDR2 are MNHEY and SVGEGT. The CDR3 is 15 amino acids. CDR3 protein: CASRLPRGGSDTQYF. CDR3 coding DNA: TGTGCCAGCAGACTACCCCGGGGAGGGTCAGATACGCAGTATTTT.

This clonotype came up many times. CDR3 loop: CSAVRLGSSYEQYF. For the CDR3, the DNA is TGCAGTGCTGTGAGGCTGGGGAGCTCCTACGAGCAGTACTTC. The chain has TRBV20-1 and TRBJ2-7, with D perhaps matching TRBD2 (5 bases). There are 14 residues in the CDR3. Trimming took 5 bases from V and 0 from J, leaving 14 bases between them. The germline CDR1 and CDR2 sequences are DFQATT and SNEGSKA (reference sequence).

The sample holds many counts of this clonotype. The V gene is TRBV20-1, the J gene TRBJ2-1, with 9 positions matching TRBD2. Per the germline V gene, CDR1 is DFQATT and CDR2 is SNEGSKA (reference sequence). The V gene end was trimmed by 2 bases and the J gene end by 4 bases; junction bases not matched to a gene: 6. CDR3 size: 15 residues. The CDR3 region has the DNA TGCAGTGCTAGAAACGTTAGCGGGAGTTACAATGAGCAGTTCTTC. Translation: CSARNVSGSYNEQFF.

The chain combines TRBV20-1 with TRBJ2-3, with D perhaps TRBD2 (6 bases). The germline CDR1 and CDR2 sequences are DFQATT and SNEGSKA (reference sequence). With 5 bases removed from V and 1 base from J, the gap between germline ends came to 10 bases. CDR3 length: 13 amino acids. The CDR3 sequence: CSARERGTDTQYF. CDR3 coding DNA: TGCAGTGCTCGGGAGAGAGGCACAGATACGCAGTATTTT.

This chain connects TRBV28 to TRBJ2-1; 8 bases align to TRBD2. Germline CDR1 is MDHEN and CDR2 is SYDVKM. V was clipped by 6 bases and J by 5 bases; unmatched bases: 9. The length of the CDR3 is 15 residues. The DNA of the CDR3 is TGTGCCAGCAGCCCGCGGGGGGCTAGGAACAATGAGCAGTTCTTC. Encoded protein: CASSPRGARNNEQFF.

The rearrangement links TRBV7-2 to TRBJ2-7; 12 bases are a match to TRBD2. The CDR3 spans 16 residues. Per the germline V gene, CDR1 is SGHTA and CDR2 is FQGNSA. Trimming at V came to 3 bases and at J to 5 bases, leaving 8 bases not matched to a gene. CDR3 loop: CASSFRLAGAPHEQYF. For the CDR3, the DNA is TGTGCCAGCAGCTTTCGACTAGCGGGAGCCCCCCACGAGCAGTACTTC. The full variable domain, rest sourced from reference TRBV7-2 and TRBJ2-7, is GAGVSQSPSNKVTEKGKDVELRCDPISGHTALYWYRQSLGQGLEFLIYFQGNSAPDKSGLPSDRFSAERTGGSVSTLTIQRTQQEDSAVYLCASSFRLAGAPHEQYFGPGTRLTVT.

This clonotype was counted a few times. This chain connects TRBV29-1 to TRBJ2-3; 9 nucleotides align to TRBD2. CDR1 and CDR2 from the germline V gene are SQVTM and ANQGSEA. The V and J ends lost 5 bases and 8 bases, in that order; junction bases with no gene match: 11. This CDR3 comprises 14 residues. In DNA form, the CDR3 reads TGCAGCGTTCAAGTGGCGGGAGGGACTGGTACGCAGTATTTT. Protein product: CSVQVAGGTGTQYF.

Comments on this clonotype: This may arise from a read error, as a much more abundant clone is one base away. The chain links TRBV5-1 to TRBJ2-1, with TRBD2 matching 10 bases. Germline CDR1 is SGHRS and CDR2 is YFSETQ. There are 16 residues in the CDR3. V gave up 4 bases and J gave up 9 bases; unmatched junction bases: 13. The CDR3 loop is CASSTTPSGRGSEQFF. The CDR3 DNA reads as TGCGCCAGCAGCACCACGCCTAGCGGGAGAGGTAGTGAGCAGTTCTTC.

The chain couples TRBV12-5 to TRBJ2-3; 9 positions match TRBD2. CDR1 LGHNT and CDR2 FRNRAP come from the germline V gene. This CDR3 has 15 amino acids. The V and J ends lost 1 base and 3 bases, in that order; junction bases with no gene match: 2. CDR3 residues: CASGLGLAVTDTQYF. CDR3 bases: TGTGCTAGTGGTTTGGGACTAGCGGTGACAGATACGCAGTATTTT.

This clonotype has just a few counts. V gene TRBV6-5 combines with J gene TRBJ2-7; TRBD1 matches 10 bases. Germline V gives CDR1 MNHEY, CDR2 SVGAGI. The CDR3 contains 15 residues. V gave up 4 bases and J gave up 3 bases; unmatched junction bases: 6. The CDR3: CASSSPGQGNYEQYF. The CDR3 DNA sequence: TGTGCCAGCAGTTCACCGGGACAGGGGAACTACGAGCAGTACTTC.

The chain uses TRBV30 and TRBJ2-7; D is unclear. V was cut by 5 bases and J by 0 bases, with 8 bases left in between. The CDR3 consists of 12 residues. Germline V CDR1 and CDR2: GTSNPN, SVGIG (reference sequence). CDR3 nucleotide sequence: TGTGCCTGGGACCAAACCTCCTACGAGCAGTACTTC. Translation gives CAWDQTSYEQYF.

The chain recombines TRBV14 with TRBJ1-1, with D tentatively TRBD1 (6 bases). The CDR3 length is 13 residues. Germline V gene data show CDR1 as SGHDN and CDR2 as FVKESK. Trimming stripped 1 base from V and 8 bases from J, with 11 bases between. In nucleotides, the CDR3 is TGTGCCAGCAGCCAAGCGTCAGGGGCCGAAGCTTTCTTT. It is translated as CASSQASGAEAFF.

This clonotype was recorded at least ten times. This rearrangement joins TRBV7-9 to TRBJ2-1; TRBD2 is a possible D gene (6 bases). The CDR3 is 12 amino acids. V was cut by 6 bases and J by 9 bases, with 12 bases left in between. Germline CDR1 reads SEHNR; CDR2 reads FQNEAQ (reference sequence). The CDR3: CASSRLGGEQFF. In DNA form, the CDR3 reads TGTGCCAGCAGTCGACTGGGGGGTGAGCAGTTCTTC.

This clonotype was detected ten times or more. This chain connects TRBV7-8 to TRBJ2-7; D is uncertain. Germline V lookup: CDR1 SGHVS, CDR2 FQNEAQ. The CDR3 covers 11 residues. Trimming cost V 2 bases and J 10 bases, with 9 bases left between them. The CDR3 DNA is TGTGCCAGCAGCTTAAGCTCGGATCAGTACTTC. It yields the protein CASSLSSDQYF.

The rearrangement joins TRBV12-3 or TRBV12-4 to TRBJ1-2; D unclear. There are 11 residues in the CDR3. The V end was cut by 5 bases, the J end by 8 bases, with 9 bases between. The CDR3: CASSLNRGYTF. The CDR3 coding sequence is TGTGCCAGCAGTCTAAATCGAGGCTACACCTTC.

This clonotype was recorded a few times. The V and J genes are TRBV20-1 and TRBJ1-5, with D hard to call. The ends were cut back, 0 bases at V and 3 bases at J, with 12 bases in the middle. The germline CDR1 and CDR2 sequences are DFQATT and SNEGSKA (reference sequence). The CDR3 totals 15 residues. The CDR3 DNA sequence: TGCAGTGCTAGAGATAAGGATCTTTACAATCAGCCCCAGCATTTT. As protein: CSARDKDLYNQPQHF.

There are a few counts of this clonotype. The CDR3 protein is CASSVGYGSYEQYF. CDR3 nucleotide sequence: TGTGCCAGCAGCGTCGGATACGGGAGTTACGAGCAGTACTTC. The V gene is TRBV9, the J gene TRBJ2-7; possibly TRBD2 for D (6 bases). The CDR3 is 14 residues long. Trimming took 2 bases from V and 4 from J, leaving 13 bases between them. Germline lookup yields CDR1 SGDLS and CDR2 YYNGEE.

This clonotype has only a few counts. The gene calls are TRBV20-1 and TRBJ1-1; D is uncertain. From germline, CDR1 is DFQATT and CDR2 SNEGSKA (reference sequence). Deletions cut 6 bases from V and 0 bases from J, with 5 bases between. The CDR3 has 11 amino acids. The DNA of the CDR3 is TGCAGTGCCGGGATGAACACTGAAGCTTTCTTT. Translating gives CSAGMNTEAFF.

This sequence joins TRBV9 and TRBJ1-6; TRBD1 might be the D (5 bases). CDR1 is SGDLS and CDR2 is YYNGEE in the germline V gene. This CDR3 contains 16 residues. The V end lost 3 bases, the J end lost 10 bases, and 20 bases lay between the germline ends. The CDR3 DNA reads as TGTGCCAGCAGCGGGACCGGAGGTGGGGCACACTCACCCCTCCACTTT. It specifies CASSGTGGGAHSPLHF.